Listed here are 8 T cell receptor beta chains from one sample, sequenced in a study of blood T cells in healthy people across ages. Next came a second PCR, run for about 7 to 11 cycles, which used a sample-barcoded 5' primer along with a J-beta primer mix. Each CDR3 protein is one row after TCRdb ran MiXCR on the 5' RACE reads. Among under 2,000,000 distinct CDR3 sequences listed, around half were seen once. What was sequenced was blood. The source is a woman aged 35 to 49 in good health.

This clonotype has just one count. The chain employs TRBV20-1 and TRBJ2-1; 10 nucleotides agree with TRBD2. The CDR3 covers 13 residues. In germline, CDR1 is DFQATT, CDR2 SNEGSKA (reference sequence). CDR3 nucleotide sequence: TGCAGCCCCCCCCCTAGCGGGAGAAATGAGCAGTTCTTC. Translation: CSPPPSGRNEQFF.

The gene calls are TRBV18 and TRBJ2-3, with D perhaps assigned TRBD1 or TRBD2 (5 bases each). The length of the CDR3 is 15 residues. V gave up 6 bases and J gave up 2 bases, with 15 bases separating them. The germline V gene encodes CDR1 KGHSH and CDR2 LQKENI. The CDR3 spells CASSPTGGNTDTQYF. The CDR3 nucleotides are TGTGCCAGCTCTCCCACAGGAGGAAACACAGATACGCAGTATTTT. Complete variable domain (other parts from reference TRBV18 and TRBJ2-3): NAGVMQNPRHLVRRRGQEARLRCSPMKGHSHVYWYRQLPEEGLKFMVYLQKENIIDESGMPKERFSAEFPKEGPSILRIQQVVRGDSAAYFCASSPTGGNTDTQYFGPGTRLTVL.

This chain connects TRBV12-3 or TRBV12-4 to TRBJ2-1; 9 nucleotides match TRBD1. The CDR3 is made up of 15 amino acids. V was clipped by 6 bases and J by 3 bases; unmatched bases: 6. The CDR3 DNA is TGTGCCAGCAGCGGTCCGGGACAGGGCTACAATGAGCAGTTCTTC. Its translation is CASSGPGQGYNEQFF.

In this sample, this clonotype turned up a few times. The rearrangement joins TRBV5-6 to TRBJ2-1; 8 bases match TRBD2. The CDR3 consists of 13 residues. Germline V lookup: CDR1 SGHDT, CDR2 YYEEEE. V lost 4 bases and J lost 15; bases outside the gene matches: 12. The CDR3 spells CASSVTLGLVLFF. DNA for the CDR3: TGTGCCAGCAGCGTTACCCTGGGACTAGTTCTGTTCTTC. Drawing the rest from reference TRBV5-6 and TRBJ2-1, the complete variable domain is DAGVTQSPTHLIKTRGQQVTLRCSPKSGHDTVSWYQQALGQGPQFIFQYYEEEERQRGNFPDRFSGHQFPNYSSELNVNALLLGDSALYLCASSVTLGLVLFFGPGTRLTVL.

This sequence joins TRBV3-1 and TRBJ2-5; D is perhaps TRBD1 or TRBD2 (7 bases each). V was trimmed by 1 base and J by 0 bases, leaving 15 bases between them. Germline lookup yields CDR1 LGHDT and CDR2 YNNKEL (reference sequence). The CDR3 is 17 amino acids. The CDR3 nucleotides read TGTGCCAGCAGCCAAGCCCAGGGGGGGCTAAACCAAGAGACCCAGTACTTC. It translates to CASSQAQGGLNQETQYF.

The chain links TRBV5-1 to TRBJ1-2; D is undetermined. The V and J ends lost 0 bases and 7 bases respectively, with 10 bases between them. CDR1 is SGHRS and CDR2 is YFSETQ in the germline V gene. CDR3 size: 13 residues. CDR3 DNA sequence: TGCGCCAGCAGCTTGGATGGAAAAGGTGGCTACACCTTC. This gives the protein CASSLDGKGGYTF.

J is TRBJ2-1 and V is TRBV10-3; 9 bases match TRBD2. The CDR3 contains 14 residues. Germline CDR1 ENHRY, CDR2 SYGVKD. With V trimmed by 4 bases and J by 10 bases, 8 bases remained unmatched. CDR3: CAISGVAGVQEQFF. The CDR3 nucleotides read TGTGCCATCAGTGGGGTAGCGGGAGTTCAGGAGCAGTTCTTC.

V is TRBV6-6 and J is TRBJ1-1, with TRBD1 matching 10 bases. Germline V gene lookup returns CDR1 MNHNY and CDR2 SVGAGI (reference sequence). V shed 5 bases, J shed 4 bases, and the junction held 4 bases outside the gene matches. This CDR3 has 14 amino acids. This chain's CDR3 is CASSDRGPPTEAFF. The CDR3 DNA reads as TGTGCCAGCAGTGACAGGGGGCCGCCCACTGAAGCTTTCTTT.